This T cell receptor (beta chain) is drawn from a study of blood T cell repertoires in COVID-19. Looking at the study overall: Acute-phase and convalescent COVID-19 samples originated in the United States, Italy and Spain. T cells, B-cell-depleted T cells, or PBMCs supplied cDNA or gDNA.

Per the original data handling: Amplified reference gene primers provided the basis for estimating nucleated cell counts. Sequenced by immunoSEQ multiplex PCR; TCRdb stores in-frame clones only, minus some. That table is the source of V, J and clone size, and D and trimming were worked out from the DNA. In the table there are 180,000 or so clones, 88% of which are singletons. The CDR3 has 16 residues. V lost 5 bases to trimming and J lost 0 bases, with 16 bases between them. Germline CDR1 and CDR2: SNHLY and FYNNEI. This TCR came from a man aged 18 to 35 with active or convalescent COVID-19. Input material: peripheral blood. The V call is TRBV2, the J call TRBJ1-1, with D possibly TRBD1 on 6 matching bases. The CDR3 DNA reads TGTGCCAGCAGTCAAGAGGGCCAGGGGATGAACACTGAAGCTTTCTTT. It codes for CASSQEGQGMNTEAFF.